The rows below give T cell receptor delta chains drawn from one sample of a study of Vδ1+ human thymocytes. TCRdb redid clone calling on the multiplex PCR reads using CATT. Of some 73,000 delta-chain clones listed, more than 30% were seen once; the top ten hold about 0.24%. Sequenced input: Vdelta1+ gamma-delta thymocytes from the thymus. The receptors were gathered from a boy under two years old who had congenital heart surgery. The CDR3 runs from the conserved cysteine through the conserved F or W.

v_gene	j_gene	CDR3aa
TRDV1	TRDJ1	CALGGWRQLGEGDKLIF
TRDV1	TRDJ1	CALGELGRSTPRVLGDYTDKLIF
TRDV1	TRDJ1	CALGAIFTGNRVTDKLIF
TRDV1	TRDJ1	CALGEPGGGFRKLIF
TRDV1	TRDJ1	CALGELSREELGLIF
TRDV1	TRDJ1	CALGELFLPRVGEQQYTDKLIF
TRDV1	TRDJ1	CALGPHPEAFLWGYVHKLIF
TRDV1	TRDJ1	CALGDSGLPTLYWTVITDKLIF
TRDV1	TRDJ1	CALGDFFLPYTDKLIF
TRDV1	TRDJ1	CALGEEVLPLRYTDKLIF
TRDV1	TRDJ1	CALGAYASPVLGDRTGADKLIF
TRDV1	TRDJ1	CALGEPRPSLPVRDKLIF
TRDV2	TRDJ1	CARDTRPSHRGGLFTDKLIF
TRDV1	TRDJ1	CALGEHSGANQPDKLIF
TRDV2	TRDJ1	CACDNPLGVYTDKLIF
TRDV1	TRDJ1	CALGELSRLGDTPNDKLIF
TRDV1	TRDJ1	CALGERPSHLVVGVYTDKLIF
TRDV1	TRDJ1	CALGELPNLLPTGGYHSPHTDKLIF
TRDV1	TRDJ1	CALGELEGFLPPRGWATDKLIF
TRDV2	TRDJ1	CACDPFLGAYVKGTDKLIF
TRDV1	TRDJ1	CALGENEPEDGTDKLIF
TRDV1	TRDJ1	CALGELRRRAYTDKLIF
TRDV1	TRDJ1	CALGELVQLTHLKLIF
TRDV1	TRDJ1	CALGRTYTDKLIF
TRDV1	TRDJ1	CALGELWDGGTDKLIF
TRDV1	TRDJ1	CALGFLPSHRKFRGIRGYTDKLIF
TRDV1	TRDJ1	CALGEPLPGSGGCNITDKLIF
TRDV1	TRDJ1	CALGELFLRLGRIDTDKLIF
TRDV1	TRDJ1	CALGELICRGIRRSCTDKLIF
TRDV1	TRDJ1	CALGALRVLGGQYTDKLIF
TRDV2	TRDJ1	CACDTLGDIGKLIF
TRDV1	TRDJ1	CALGEPLPTWGINPLGTDKLIF
TRDV1	TRDJ1	CALGELGRGSTYTDKLIF
TRDV1	TRDJ1	CALGELGPRVLGEGTDKLIF
TRDV1	TRDJ1	CALGLLPPRGLTDKLIF
TRDV1	TRDJ1	CALGELGLLGDHTDKLIF
TRDV1	TRDJ1	CALGEPSTGGGYSPSYKLIF
TRDV1	TRDJ1	CALGELSYGTHDKLIF
TRDV1	TRDJ1	CALGVPSLRRYWGIGTGIVTDKLIF
TRDV1	TRDJ1	CALGPRSASTGGTYNLIF
TRDV1	TRDJ1	CALGEDSSYWGIPPNYGKLIF
TRDV1	TRDJ1	CALGERGLLPVLGEPNDTDKLIF
TRDV1	TRDJ1	CALGDSYRDWGPHTDKLIF
TRDV1	TRDJ1	CALGTPGGYPYTDKLIF
TRDV1	TRDJ1	CALGGAHPRPWGMYTDKLIF
TRDV1	TRDJ1	CALGEPPSSHTGIVTDKLIF
TRDV1	TRDJ1	CALGELRDQYPDKLIF
TRDV1	TRDJ1	CALVPFHYLGDTVTDKLIF
TRDV1	TRDJ1	CALGPQRATGRGPYTDKLIF
TRDV1	TRDJ1	CALGGPFLRWGIPDTDKLIF
TRDV1	TRDJ1	CALGELKGTPTSLGRYTDKLIF
TRDV1	TRDJ1	CALGERRLPRSYWGIRTMAYTDKLIF
TRDV1	TRDJ1	CALGEPPPHSYCTVKLIF
TRDV1	TRDJ1	CALGETFVRYSYDKLIF
TRDV1	TRDJ1	CALGELPVGGNWGILLDKLIF